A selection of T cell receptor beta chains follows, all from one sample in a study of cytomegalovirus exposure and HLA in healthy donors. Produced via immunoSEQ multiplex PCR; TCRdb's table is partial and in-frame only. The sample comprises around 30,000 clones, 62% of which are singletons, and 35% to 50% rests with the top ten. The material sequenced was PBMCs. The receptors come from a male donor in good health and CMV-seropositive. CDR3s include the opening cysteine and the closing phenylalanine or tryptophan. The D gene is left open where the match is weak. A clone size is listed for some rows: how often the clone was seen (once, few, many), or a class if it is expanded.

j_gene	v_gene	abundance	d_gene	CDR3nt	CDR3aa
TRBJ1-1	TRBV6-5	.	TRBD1	TGTGCCAGCAGCTCAGGGGGAATGAACACTGAAGCTTTCTTT	CASSSGGMNTEAFF
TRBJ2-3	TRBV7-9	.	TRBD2	TGTGCCAGCAGCTTCGGGGGGGTCACAGATACGCAGTATTTT	CASSFGGVTDTQYF
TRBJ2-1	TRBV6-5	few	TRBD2	TGTGCCAGCAGTCGTCTAGCGGGGAACAATGAGCAGTTCTTC	CASSRLAGNNEQFF
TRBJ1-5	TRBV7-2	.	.	TGTGCCAGCAGCTTCCGGGGGAGGAATCAGCCCCAGCATTTT	CASSFRGRNQPQHF
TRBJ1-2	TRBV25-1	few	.	TGTGCCAGCACCCCGGGATCGGCCTATGGCTACACCTTC	CASTPGSAYGYTF
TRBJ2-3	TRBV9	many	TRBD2	TGTGCCAGCGCGCCTACGGGAGCGGGATTTGATACGCAGTATTTT	CASAPTGAGFDTQYF
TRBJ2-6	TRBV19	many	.	TGTGCCAGTAGTATAGAAGGGGGCTCTGGGGCCAACGTCCTGACTTTC	CASSIEGGSGANVLTF
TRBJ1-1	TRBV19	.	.	TGTGCCAGTAGTGGACCGTGGGGCAGCAGCATGAACACTGAAGCTTTCTTT	CASSGPWGSSMNTEAFF
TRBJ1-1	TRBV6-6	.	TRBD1	TGTGCCAGCAGTCCCTCCTGGACAGGGTCGGGCACTGAAGCTTTCTTT	CASSPSWTGSGTEAFF
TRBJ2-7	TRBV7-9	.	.	TGTGCCAGCAGCTTAGATGGCCGGGTTACCTTCCACGAGCAGTACTTC	CASSLDGRVTFHEQYF
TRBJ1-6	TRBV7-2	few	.	TGTGCCAGCAGCTATACAGGCGGTAATTCACCCCTCCACTTT	CASSYTGGNSPLHF
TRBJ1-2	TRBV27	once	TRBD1	TGTGCCAGCAGTTTGACAGGGTACGGCTATGGCTACACCTTC	CASSLTGYGYGYTF
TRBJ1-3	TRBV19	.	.	TGTGCCAGTAGTGCGTCTGGAAACACCATATATTTT	CASSASGNTIYF
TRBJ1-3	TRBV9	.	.	TGTGCCAGCAGCGTGGCTACAGGGATTCCTGGAAACGCCATATATTTT	CASSVATGIPGNAIYF
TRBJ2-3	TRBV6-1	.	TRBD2	TGTGCCAGCGGGGGGGTCGAGGGCACAGATACGCAGTATTTT	CASGGVEGTDTQYF
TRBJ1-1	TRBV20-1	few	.	TGCAGTGCTTGTCAGGGGACTGAAGCTTTCTTT	CSACQGTEAFF
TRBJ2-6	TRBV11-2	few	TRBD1	TGTGCCAGCAGCCCGTTGACAGGGCTTGGGGCCAACGTCCTGACTTTC	CASSPLTGLGANVLTF
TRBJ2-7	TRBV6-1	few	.	TGTGCCAGCAGTGACTCCTACGAGCAGTACTTC	CASSDSYEQYF
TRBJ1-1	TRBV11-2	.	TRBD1	TGTGCCAGCAGACGCAGGACAGGGACTAATATTGAAGCTTTCTTT	CASRRRTGTNIEAFF
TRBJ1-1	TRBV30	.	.	TGTGCCTGGAGCTGGCCGGCGGCTATGAACACTGAAGCTTTCTTT	CAWSWPAAMNTEAFF
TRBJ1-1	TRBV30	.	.	TGTGCCGGACTCAAACAAGGCTACACTGAAGCTTTCTTT	CAGLKQGYTEAFF
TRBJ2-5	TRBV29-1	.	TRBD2	TGCAGCGGGGGACTAGCGGGAGGGGTTGAGACCCAGTACTTC	CSGGLAGGVETQYF
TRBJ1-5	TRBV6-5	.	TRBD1	TGTGCCAGCAGTTACAGGCAGGGGGCTCAGCCCCAGCATTTT	CASSYRQGAQPQHF
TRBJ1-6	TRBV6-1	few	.	TGTGCCAGCTGGTATGCGGGGGGCCCTAATTCACCCCTCCACTTT	CASWYAGGPNSPLHF
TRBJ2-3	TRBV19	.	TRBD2	TGTGCCAGTAGTGTACTAGCGGAAGTCGGCACAGGCACAGATACGCAGTATTTT	CASSVLAEVGTGTDTQYF
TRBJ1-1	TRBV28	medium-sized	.	TGTGCCAGCAGTTTTAGCACTGAAGCTTTCTTT	CASSFSTEAFF
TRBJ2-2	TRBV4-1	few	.	TGCGCCAGCAGCCAAGATGTCCCTAACACCGGGGAGCTGTTTTTT	CASSQDVPNTGELFF
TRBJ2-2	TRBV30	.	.	TGTGCCTTCGACGGAGGAGGGGTCACCGGGGAGCTGTTTTTT	CAFDGGGVTGELFF
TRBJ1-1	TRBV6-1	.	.	TGTGCCAGCAGTGAGGGAGGGGGTGACACTGAAGCTTTCTTT	CASSEGGGDTEAFF
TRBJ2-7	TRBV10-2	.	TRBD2	TGCGCCAGCAGTGACTGGCTAGCGGGACACTACGAGCAGTACTTC	CASSDWLAGHYEQYF
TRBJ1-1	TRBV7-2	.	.	TGTGCCAGCACCCTGAGGCTCTCGGGGACTGAAGCTTTCTTT	CASTLRLSGTEAFF
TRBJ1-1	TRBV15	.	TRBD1	TGTGCCACCAGCAGAGATGGGTTGCCCTGGGGGAACAGGGGCTCCAACACTGAAGCTTTCTTT	CATSRDGLPWGNRGSNTEAFF
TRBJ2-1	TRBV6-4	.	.	TGTGCCAGCAGTGACTCGAGTAGCGCCAATGAGCAGTTCTTC	CASSDSSSANEQFF
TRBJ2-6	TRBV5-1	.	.	TGCGCCAGCAGCTTGGAATCAGGATCTGGGGCCAACGTCCTGACTTTC	CASSLESGSGANVLTF
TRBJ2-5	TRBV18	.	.	TGTGCCAGCTCACCAAGGGAGTTGCAGACCCAGTACTTC	CASSPRELQTQYF
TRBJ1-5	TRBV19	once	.	TGTGCCAGTAGTTGGGGGGGAAAGCAGCCCCAGCATTTT	CASSWGGKQPQHF
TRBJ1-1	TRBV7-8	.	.	TGTGCCAGCAGCTTAGCTCGACAGAACACTGAAGCTTTCTTT	CASSLARQNTEAFF
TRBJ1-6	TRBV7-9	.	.	TGTGCCAGCAGTCAAGATCGGCCCCCGGGAATACCCCTCCACTTT	CASSQDRPPGIPLHF
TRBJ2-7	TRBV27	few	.	TGTGCCAGCAGTTTAAGGGCAGGGCCCTATACCGAGCAGTACTTC	CASSLRAGPYTEQYF
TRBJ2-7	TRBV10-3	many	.	TGTGCCATCAGTGCAGGGGCCGAGCAGTACTTC	CAISAGAEQYF
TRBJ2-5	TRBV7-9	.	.	TGTGCCAGCAGCTTAGCTGCGCCTCCGAAGACCCAGTACTTC	CASSLAAPPKTQYF